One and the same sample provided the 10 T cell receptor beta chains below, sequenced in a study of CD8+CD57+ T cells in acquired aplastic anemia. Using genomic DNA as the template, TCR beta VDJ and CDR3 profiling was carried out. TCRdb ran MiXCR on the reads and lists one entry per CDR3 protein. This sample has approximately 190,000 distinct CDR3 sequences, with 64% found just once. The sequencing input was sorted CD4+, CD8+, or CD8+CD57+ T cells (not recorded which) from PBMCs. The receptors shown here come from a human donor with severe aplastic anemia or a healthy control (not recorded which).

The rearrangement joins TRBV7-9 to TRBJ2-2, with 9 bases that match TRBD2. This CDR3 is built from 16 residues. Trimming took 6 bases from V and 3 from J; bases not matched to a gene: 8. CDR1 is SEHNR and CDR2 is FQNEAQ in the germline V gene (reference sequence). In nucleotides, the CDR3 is TGTGCCAGCAGGGGAGTGGCGGGGGGGGACACCGGGGAGCTGTTTTTT. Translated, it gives CASRGVAGGDTGELFF.

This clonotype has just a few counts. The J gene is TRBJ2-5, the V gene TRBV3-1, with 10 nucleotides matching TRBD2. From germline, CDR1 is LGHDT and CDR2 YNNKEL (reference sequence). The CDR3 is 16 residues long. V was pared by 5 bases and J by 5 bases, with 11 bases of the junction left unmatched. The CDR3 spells CASSSRLAGGEETQYF. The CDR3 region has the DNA TGTGCCAGCAGCTCTAGATTAGCGGGGGGTGAGGAGACCCAGTACTTC.

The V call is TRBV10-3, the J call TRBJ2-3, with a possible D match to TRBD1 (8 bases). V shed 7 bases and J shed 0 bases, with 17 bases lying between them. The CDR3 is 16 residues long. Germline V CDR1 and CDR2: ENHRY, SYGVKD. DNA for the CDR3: TGTGCCATCAATCCACACAGGGGGGGGAGCACAGATACGCAGTATTTT. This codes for CAINPHRGGSTDTQYF.

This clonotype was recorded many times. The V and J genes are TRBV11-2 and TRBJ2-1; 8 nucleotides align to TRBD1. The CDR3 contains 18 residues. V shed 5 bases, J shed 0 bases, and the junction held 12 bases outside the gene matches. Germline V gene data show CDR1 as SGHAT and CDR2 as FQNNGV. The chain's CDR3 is CASSPRDRLHHSYNEQFF. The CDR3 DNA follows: TGTGCCAGCAGCCCCCGGGACAGGCTCCATCACTCCTACAATGAGCAGTTCTTC.

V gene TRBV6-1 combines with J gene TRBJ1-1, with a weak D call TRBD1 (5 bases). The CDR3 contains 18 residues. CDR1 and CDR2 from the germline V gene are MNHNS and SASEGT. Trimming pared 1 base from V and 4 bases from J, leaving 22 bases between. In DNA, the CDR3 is TGTGCCAGCAGTGAAGTCCGTGGAGGGTTGGGGGTTATCACTGAAGCTTTCTTT. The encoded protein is CASSEVRGGLGVITEAFF.

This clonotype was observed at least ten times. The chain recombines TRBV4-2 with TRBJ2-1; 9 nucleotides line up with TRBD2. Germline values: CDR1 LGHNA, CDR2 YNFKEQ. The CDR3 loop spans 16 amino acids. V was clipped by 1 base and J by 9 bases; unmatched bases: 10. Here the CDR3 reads CASSQAAGTSISEQFF. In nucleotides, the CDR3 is TGTGCCAGCAGCCAAGCCGCCGGGACTAGCATATCTGAGCAGTTCTTC.

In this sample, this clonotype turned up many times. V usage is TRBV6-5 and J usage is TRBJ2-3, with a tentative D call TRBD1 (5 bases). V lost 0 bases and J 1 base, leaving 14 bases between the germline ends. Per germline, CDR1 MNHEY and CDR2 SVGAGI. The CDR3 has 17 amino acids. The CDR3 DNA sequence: TGTGCCAGCAGTTACTCTGATCCGGTACAGGGCACAGATACGCAGTATTTT. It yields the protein CASSYSDPVQGTDTQYF.

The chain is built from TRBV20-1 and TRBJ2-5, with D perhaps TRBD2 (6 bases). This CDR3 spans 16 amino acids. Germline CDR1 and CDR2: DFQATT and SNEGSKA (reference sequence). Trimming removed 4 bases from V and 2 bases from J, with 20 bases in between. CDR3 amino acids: CSATPLATSGQETQYF. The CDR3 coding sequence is TGCAGTGCTACACCACTAGCCACCTCGGGGCAAGAGACCCAGTACTTC.

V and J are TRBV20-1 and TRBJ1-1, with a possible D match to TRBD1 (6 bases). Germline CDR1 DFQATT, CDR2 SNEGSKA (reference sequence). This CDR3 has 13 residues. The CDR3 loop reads CRGEQGSNTEAFF. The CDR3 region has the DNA TGCAGGGGAGAACAGGGTTCGAACACTGAAGCTTTCTTT.

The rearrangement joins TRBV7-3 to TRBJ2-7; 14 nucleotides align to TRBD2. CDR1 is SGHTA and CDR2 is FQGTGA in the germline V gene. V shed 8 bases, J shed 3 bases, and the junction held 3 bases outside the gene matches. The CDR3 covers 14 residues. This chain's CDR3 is CASGLAGGNYEQYF. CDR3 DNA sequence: TGTGCCAGCGGACTAGCGGGGGGCAACTACGAGCAGTACTTC.